The 27 T cell receptor beta chains given below trace back to one sample, sequenced in a study of blood T cell repertoires in COVID-19. Libraries were prepared by immunoSEQ multiplex PCR; TCRdb keeps only in-frame clonotypes and omits some of them. The sample has about 81,000 clones, 88% seen once. Sequenced: peripheral blood. The origin of the receptors is a woman aged 80 or older with acute or convalescent COVID-19.

J is TRBJ2-2 and V is TRBV5-4, with D possibly TRBD2 on 5 matching bases. The CDR3 consists of 16 residues. V shed 4 bases and J shed 1 base, with 14 bases lying between them. Germline lookup yields CDR1 SGHNT and CDR2 YYREEE (reference sequence). CDR3 coding DNA: TGTGCCAGCAGCGTGTTACTAGGCGGGAACACCGGGGAGCTGTTTTTT. This codes for CASSVLLGGNTGELFF.

The J gene is TRBJ2-1, the V gene TRBV2; 9 bases are a match to TRBD2. Trimming took 5 bases from V and 1 from J; bases not matched to a gene: 3. The CDR3 has 15 amino acids. Germline V lookup: CDR1 SNHLY, CDR2 FYNNEI. The CDR3, as DNA: TGTGCCAGCAGTCCCAGCGGGAGGTCCTACAATGAGCAGTTCTTC. Translation: CASSPSGRSYNEQFF.

The chain has TRBV19 and TRBJ2-1, with 14 bases matching TRBD2. Germline V gives CDR1 LNHDA, CDR2 SQIVND (reference sequence). Losses at the gene ends were 9 bases for V and 1 base for J; bases not matched to a gene: 11. This CDR3 comprises 18 residues. The DNA for the CDR3 is TGTGCCAGCACTAGGGGACTAGCGGGGGAGATATCCTACAATGAGCAGTTCTTC. It codes for CASTRGLAGEISYNEQFF.

The J gene is TRBJ2-5, the V gene TRBV6-6; D may be TRBD1 (6 bases). CDR1 is MNHNY and CDR2 is SVGAGI in the germline V gene (reference sequence). The ends were cut back, 6 bases at V and 3 bases at J, with 14 bases in the middle. The CDR3 has 14 amino acids. The CDR3 region is CASRRDISKETQYF. CDR3 bases: TGTGCCAGCAGAAGGGACATAAGTAAAGAGACCCAGTACTTC.

This clone is a singleton in its sample. This chain links TRBV11-2 with TRBJ1-1; 9 bases match TRBD1. The trim removed 4 bases at V and 0 bases at J, leaving 9 bases unmatched. The CDR3 loop spans 17 amino acids. Germline V gene sequence: CDR1 SGHAT, CDR2 FQNNGV. The CDR3 DNA is TGTGCCAGCAGCTCCTACCGGACAGGGGTTATGAACACTGAAGCTTTCTTT. Its translation is CASSSYRTGVMNTEAFF.

This clone was detected once. The V call is TRBV19, the J call TRBJ2-6; 11 nucleotides align to TRBD1. The CDR3 spans 18 residues. After removal of 4 bases from V and 3 bases from J, the junction contained 8 bases not matched to a gene. Germline V gives CDR1 LNHDA, CDR2 SQIVND (reference sequence). In DNA, the CDR3 is TGTGCCAGTAGTACAACCGGGACAGGGGGTTTTGGGGCCAACGTCCTGACTTTC. Amino acids: CASSTTGTGGFGANVLTF.

J is TRBJ1-1 and V is TRBV7-8; D is perhaps TRBD1 (5 bases). The CDR3 totals 14 residues. Germline V gene lookup returns CDR1 SGHVS and CDR2 FQNEAQ. V was trimmed by 5 bases and J by 2 bases, leaving 12 bases between them. The CDR3 spells CASSAQALNTEAFF. The CDR3 DNA reads as TGTGCCAGCAGCGCACAGGCCTTAAACACTGAAGCTTTCTTT.

This chain connects TRBV10-3 to TRBJ1-1, with TRBD1 identical over 7 bases. CDR3 size: 14 residues. Per germline, CDR1 ENHRY and CDR2 SYGVKD. V lost 6 bases, J lost 0 bases, and 4 bases stayed unmatched. CDR3 region: CAISWGQLNTEAFF. The CDR3, as DNA: TGTGCCATCAGCTGGGGACAGCTGAACACTGAAGCTTTCTTT.

This chain joins TRBV5-8 and TRBJ2-3, with 10 bases matching TRBD1. Germline trimming cut 3 bases from V and 2 bases from J; bases unmatched to any gene: 3. CDR3 size: 15 residues. Germline V gene data show CDR1 as SGHTS and CDR2 as YDEGEE. The CDR3 region has the DNA TGTGCCAGCAGCTCCGGGACAGGGGTCACAGATACGCAGTATTTT. Translating gives CASSSGTGVTDTQYF.

This clone was seen a handful of times. The V call is TRBV5-4, the J call TRBJ2-7; 11 bases agree with TRBD2. Germline V lookup: CDR1 SGHNT, CDR2 YYREEE (reference sequence). The CDR3 length is 17 residues. V dropped 2 bases and J dropped 7; count of bases not matched to a gene: 14. The DNA for the CDR3 is TGTGCCAGCAGCTTCTCACTGGCCCGGACTAGCGGGTTGGAGCAGTACTTC. It is translated as CASSFSLARTSGLEQYF.

This clone was observed a few times. This chain uses TRBV14 with TRBJ1-1; D uncertain. The V and J ends lost 2 bases and 4 bases respectively, with 8 bases between them. CDR1 and CDR2 (germline): SGHDN, FVKESK. This CDR3 is built from 13 residues. Here the CDR3 DNA reads TGTGCCAGCAGCCAACAGACATTCACTGAAGCTTTCTTT. It translates to CASSQQTFTEAFF.

The J gene is TRBJ2-1, the V gene TRBV27; D is unresolved. The CDR3 has 14 residues. CDR1 is MNHEY and CDR2 is SMNVEV in the germline V gene (reference sequence). The V and J ends lost 6 bases and 5 bases respectively, with 14 bases between them. The CDR3 nucleotides read TGTGCCAGCAGCCGAAGAATGGGCAACAATGAGCAGTTCTTC. This codes for CASSRRMGNNEQFF.

The chain couples TRBV12-5 to TRBJ2-5; 7 nucleotides align to TRBD1. Germline V lookup: CDR1 LGHNT, CDR2 FRNRAP. The CDR3 has 17 amino acids. The V gene end was trimmed by 2 bases and the J gene end by 1 base; junction bases not matched to a gene: 10. CDR3 DNA: TGTGCTAGTGGTTTGTCATCGACAGGGAGCGTCCAAGAGACCCAGTACTTC. Translating gives CASGLSSTGSVQETQYF.

The rearrangement uses TRBV6-2 or TRBV6-3 and TRBJ2-1; 8 bases align to TRBD1. The CDR3 is made up of 17 amino acids. V shed 2 bases, J shed 2 bases, and the junction held 8 bases outside the gene matches. Germline V lookup: CDR1 MNHEY, CDR2 SVGEGT. This chain's CDR3 is CASSYGPAGGAYNEQFF. CDR3 DNA: TGTGCCAGCAGTTACGGGCCGGCAGGGGGCGCCTACAATGAGCAGTTCTTC.

The gene calls are TRBV10-3 and TRBJ2-3, with TRBD2 identical over 10 bases. CDR1 and CDR2 from the germline V gene are ENHRY and SYGVKD. This CDR3 is 19 amino acids long. V trimming: 6 bases; J trimming: 2 bases; junction bases outside the gene matches: 17. This CDR3 is CAISPLRRAGGRFTDTQYF. The CDR3 DNA is TGTGCCATCAGCCCCCTCCGTAGAGCGGGGGGGCGCTTCACAGATACGCAGTATTTT.

The chain couples TRBV5-4 to TRBJ2-3, with TRBD2 identical over 11 bases. V was clipped by 4 bases and J by 3 bases; unmatched bases: 7. The CDR3 covers 16 residues. CDR1 and CDR2 (germline): SGHNT, YYREEE (reference sequence). In DNA, the CDR3 is TGTGCCAGCAGCCTTCTGACTAGCGGGGTGACAGATACGCAGTATTTT. Its protein is CASSLLTSGVTDTQYF.

The rearrangement links TRBV14 to TRBJ1-1; maybe TRBD1 (5 bases). The V gene lost 4 bases and the J gene lost 6 bases, with 15 bases spanning the gap. CDR1 SGHDN and CDR2 FVKESK come from the germline V gene. CDR3 length: 14 residues. CDR3 bases: TGTGCCAGCAGCCGGGACTTAACATCGGCTGAAGCTTTCTTT. It yields the protein CASSRDLTSAEAFF.

This clone was seen a few times. The chain uses TRBV4-3 and TRBJ2-2; D is perhaps TRBD1 (6 bases). Per the germline V gene, CDR1 is LGHNA and CDR2 is YSLEER. The CDR3 is made up of 14 amino acids. Trimming took off 3 bases at V and 6 bases at J, with 11 bases between the two ends. CDR3 in amino acids: CASSQGAGAGELFF. CDR3 nucleotide sequence: TGCGCCAGCAGCCAGGGGGCCGGGGCCGGGGAGCTGTTTTTT.

The chain joins TRBV12-3 or TRBV12-4 to TRBJ1-1; TRBD1 agrees at 7 bases. The CDR3 extends over 13 amino acids. V dropped 7 bases and J dropped 7; count of bases not matched to a gene: 9. CDR3 loop: CASNEGADGEAFF. The CDR3, as DNA: TGTGCCAGCAACGAGGGGGCTGATGGTGAAGCTTTCTTT.

This chain's CDR3 is CAWSPGTAIQYF. The CDR3 DNA is TGTGCCTGGAGTCCCGGGACTGCCATTCAGTACTTC. This chain uses TRBV30 with TRBJ2-4; perhaps TRBD2 as D (6 bases). The V gene's germline CDR1 is GTSNPN and CDR2 SVGIG (reference sequence). The V end lost 2 bases, the J end lost 9 bases, and 11 bases lay between the germline ends. There are 12 residues in the CDR3.

This clone was seen once. The chain joins TRBV10-3 to TRBJ2-3; TRBD2 agrees at 8 bases. CDR1 ENHRY and CDR2 SYGVKD come from the germline V gene. CDR3 length: 16 amino acids. V lost 0 bases and J lost 3; bases outside the gene matches: 5. The CDR3 sequence: CAISESGTRSTDTQYF. CDR3 DNA sequence: TGTGCCATCAGTGAGTCTGGGACTAGGAGTACAGATACGCAGTATTTT.

The V call is TRBV15, the J call TRBJ1-2; 11 bases line up with TRBD1. Germline V CDR1 and CDR2: LNHNV, YYDKDF (reference sequence). This CDR3 is 16 amino acids long. With 2 bases clipped from V and 6 bases from J, the junction kept 8 bases outside the gene matches. CDR3 in amino acids: CATSRTGTGGKDGYTF. CDR3 coding DNA: TGTGCCACCAGCAGAACCGGGACAGGGGGTAAGGATGGCTACACCTTC.

In this sample, this clone turned up once. V gene TRBV3-1 (or the pseudogene TRBV3-2) combines with J gene TRBJ2-7; weak D call: TRBD1 (6 bases). Per the germline V gene, CDR1 is LGHDT and CDR2 is YNNKEL (reference sequence). V dropped 0 bases and J dropped 0 bases, with 12 bases sitting between them. The CDR3 loop spans 16 amino acids. The CDR3 bases are TGTGCCAGCAGCCAAGATAAGGGGGTTTACTCCTACGAGCAGTACTTC. This gives the protein CASSQDKGVYSYEQYF.

In nucleotides, the CDR3 is TGTGCCAGCAGTTTACGCGCCTATAGCAATCAGCCCCAGCATTTT. Translating it yields CASSLRAYSNQPQHF. V is TRBV27 and J is TRBJ1-5; D is undetermined. Trimming removed 2 bases from V and 0 bases from J, with 8 bases in between. The germline V gene encodes CDR1 MNHEY and CDR2 SMNVEV (reference sequence). This CDR3 is 15 amino acids long.

The CDR3 reads CASSKYGGKNEQYF. The CDR3 bases are TGTGCCAGTAGTAAGTACGGGGGAAAGAACGAGCAGTACTTC. J is TRBJ2-7 and V is TRBV19, with D possibly TRBD2 on 6 matching bases. The V gene lost 4 bases and the J gene lost 5 bases, with 15 bases spanning the gap. CDR3 length equals 14 residues. The germline gives CDR1 LNHDA, CDR2 SQIVND (reference sequence).

The CDR3 spells CASKNTGGISEAFF. The CDR3 DNA reads as TGTGCCAGCAAAAATACAGGGGGCATCTCTGAAGCTTTCTTT. V gene TRBV6-5 combines with J gene TRBJ1-1; 9 bases are shared with TRBD1. Looked up from germline, CDR1 is MNHEY and CDR2 is SVGAGI. The CDR3 runs 14 residues. J lost 6 bases, V lost 7 bases, and 9 bases had no gene match.

This clone was found a few times. This sequence joins TRBV5-6 and TRBJ2-5, with 7 bases aligning to TRBD2. Looked up from germline, CDR1 is SGHDT and CDR2 is YYEEEE. This CDR3 has 13 amino acids. Unmatched junction bases numbered 3, after V lost 0 bases and J lost 7 bases. CDR3 amino acids: CASSLDQRGTQYF. CDR3 nucleotides: TGTGCCAGCAGCTTGGACCAGCGGGGGACCCAGTACTTC.